A single sample is the source of the 12 T cell receptor beta chains below, sequenced in a study of sequential checkpoint blockade in melanoma. Using immunoSEQ multiplex PCR, the repertoire was profiled, and TCRdb retains in-frame clones only, with some absent. The table has about 11,000 clones, approximately 81% seen once; the top ten hold approximately 11%. Treatment here: randomized to nivolumab then ipilimumab (arm A) or the reverse (arm B). The sample was CD8+ T cells sorted from blood (inferred from file names), taken from a patient given nivolumab and ipilimumab in sequence. The source of these receptors is a human donor with melanoma.

The chain is built from TRBV27 and TRBJ2-7; TRBD2 aligns across 9 bases. This CDR3 comprises 15 residues. V lost 5 bases, J lost 3 bases, and 8 bases stayed unmatched. The germline CDR1 and CDR2 sequences are MNHEY and SMNVEV (reference sequence). DNA of the CDR3: TGTGCCAGCAGTCCCATGGCGGGAGGGGGCTACGAGCAGTACTTC. Translation gives CASSPMAGGGYEQYF.

The rearrangement links TRBV6-1 to TRBJ2-3; 12 bases map to TRBD2. V lost 4 bases to trimming and J lost 1 base; unmatched junction nucleotides: 0. CDR1 MNHNS and CDR2 SASEGT come from the germline V gene. The CDR3 length is 15 residues. The CDR3 sequence is CASSGLAGGTDTQYF. The CDR3 DNA follows: TGTGCCAGCAGTGGACTAGCGGGAGGCACAGATACGCAGTATTTT.

The rearrangement joins TRBV7-9 to TRBJ2-1; 7 bases align to TRBD1. Germline-derived CDR1 and CDR2 are SEHNR and FQNEAQ (reference sequence). This CDR3 spans 17 amino acids. V was clipped by 5 bases and J by 5 bases; unmatched bases: 15. CDR3 in amino acids: CASSPSLPGQNDNEQFF. CDR3 nucleotides: TGTGCCAGCAGCCCCAGCCTTCCGGGACAGAACGACAATGAGCAGTTCTTC. The variable domain in full, completed from reference TRBV7-9 and TRBJ2-1, reads DTGVSQNPRHKITKRGQNVTFRCDPISEHNRLYWYRQTLGQGPEFLTYFQNEAQLEKSRLLSDRFSAERPKGSFSTLEIQRTEQGDSAMYLCASSPSLPGQNDNEQFFGPGTRLTVL.

The gene calls are TRBV27 and TRBJ1-2; TRBD1 matches at 11 bases. Trimming at V came to 5 bases and at J to 4 bases, leaving 6 bases not matched to a gene. This CDR3 is built from 15 residues. Germline CDR1 MNHEY, CDR2 SMNVEV (reference sequence). Here the CDR3 reads CASSPGTGGSYGYTF. CDR3 coding DNA: TGTGCCAGCAGTCCAGGGACAGGGGGTAGCTATGGCTACACCTTC.

This chain links TRBV28 with TRBJ2-7, with TRBD2 matching 7 bases. With V trimmed by 4 bases and J by 0 bases, 9 bases remained unmatched. This CDR3 is 16 amino acids long. Germline V gene data show CDR1 as MDHEN and CDR2 as SYDVKM. DNA for the CDR3: TGTGCCAGCAGTTCCCTGGGAGGGAGCGGCTCCTACGAGCAGTACTTC. It specifies CASSSLGGSGSYEQYF.

The chain carries TRBV14 and TRBJ1-2; D gene unclear. The CDR3 length is 14 residues. CDR1 and CDR2 from the germline V gene are SGHDN and FVKESK. The V end lost 8 bases, the J end lost 4 bases, and 17 bases lay between the germline ends. CDR3 in amino acids: CASSEGDVGYGYTF. In DNA, the CDR3 is TGTGCCAGCTCGGAGGGAGACGTTGGCTATGGCTACACCTTC.

V is TRBV29-1 and J is TRBJ1-2; the D is unclear. Germline CDR1 is SQVTM and CDR2 is ANQGSEA. The length of the CDR3 is 13 residues. V lost 4 bases and J 7 bases, leaving 16 bases between the germline ends. CDR3 nucleotides: TGCAGCGTTGTACCACAGACCTCAAGTGGCTACACCTTC. Amino acid sequence: CSVVPQTSSGYTF.

The genes are TRBV5-6 and TRBJ1-1; 8 bases map to TRBD1. The CDR3 is 14 residues long. With V trimmed by 6 bases and J by 4 bases, 8 bases remained unmatched. Germline V CDR1 and CDR2: SGHDT, YYEEEE. The CDR3: CASTFAGGITEAFF. CDR3 bases: TGTGCCAGCACCTTTGCAGGGGGCATCACTGAAGCTTTCTTT.

This clone turned up a few times. The same CDR3 can be traced to other DNA sequences in this sample. The rearrangement uses TRBV7-9 and TRBJ1-2, with 7 bases matching TRBD1. The CDR3 runs to 13 residues. V was clipped by 1 base and J by 8 bases; unmatched bases: 4. The germline V gene has CDR1 SEHNR and CDR2 FQNEAQ (reference sequence). CDR3 protein: CASSLGTGEGYTF. The CDR3 DNA sequence: TGTGCCAGCAGCTTAGGAACAGGGGAAGGCTACACCTTC.

The chain recombines TRBV19 with TRBJ1-2; tentative D call: TRBD1 (5 bases). CDR1 and CDR2 from the germline V gene are LNHDA and SQIVND (reference sequence). The CDR3 spans 14 residues. Trimming stripped 7 bases from V and 1 base from J, with 13 bases between. CDR3 loop: CASTKDSFNYGYTF. CDR3 DNA: TGTGCCAGTACGAAAGACAGTTTTAACTATGGCTACACCTTC.

This chain uses TRBV7-6 with TRBJ1-6; possible D gene TRBD1, 6 bases. The length of the CDR3 is 15 residues. The germline gives CDR1 SGHVS, CDR2 FNYEAQ. Between the trimmed V and J ends, which lost 3 bases and 6 bases, there was a span of 12 bases. The CDR3 DNA follows: TGTGCCAGCAGCTTTAAAGGGGGAAGTAATTCACCCCTCCACTTT. It encodes CASSFKGGSNSPLHF.

This clone has just a few counts. The rearrangement uses TRBV19 and TRBJ2-7; 7 nucleotides align to TRBD2. This CDR3 has 16 amino acids. CDR1 is LNHDA and CDR2 is SQIVND in the germline V gene (reference sequence). V was pared by 6 bases and J by 3 bases, with 14 bases of the junction left unmatched. In DNA, the CDR3 is TGTGCCAGTAGCAACTATTACGGGGAGGGAGTCTACGAGCAGTACTTC. This translates into CASSNYYGEGVYEQYF.